The entry below describes one TCR beta chain. The data were obtained in a study of blood T cells in healthy people across ages. The V end lost 0 bases, the J end lost 6 bases, and 21 bases lay between the germline ends. The CDR3 is 17 amino acids. Germline CDR1 SGDLS, CDR2 YYNGEE. Samples each yielded at least 6 micrograms of total RNA. Sample-barcoded 5' priming and a J-beta primer mix drove a second PCR of about 7 to 11 cycles. Each cDNA molecule, via a template-switch adaptor with 12 random nucleotides, was tagged. Any given sample supplied a minimum of 2.5 million CDR3-containing paired-end reads. TCRdb used MiXCR to reprocess the 5' RACE reads, holding one entry per CDR3 protein. The sample has about 1.4 million distinct CDR3 sequences, approximately 59% seen once.

The sample was blood. The sequence came from a man aged 18 to 29 in good health. The chain carries TRBV9 and TRBJ1-1; D unclear. This CDR3 is CASSVGPPGQKGAEAFF. CDR3 bases: TGTGCCAGCAGCGTAGGCCCACCTGGGCAGAAAGGTGCTGAAGCTTTCTTT.